These 15 T cell receptor beta chains share one sample of origin, sequenced in a study of T cell responses to AZD1222 COVID-19 vaccine (dated by TCRdb to the early 2020s). The meaning of the sample's time point label: baseline before first vaccination. Preparation of the library involved the immunoSEQ multiplex PCR assay. The source is immuneACCESS, and TCRdb retained only in-frame sequences with V and J called. Part of the clones is not carried over; for the studies checked, unresolved V genes explain less than half of this, and the remainder is unexplained. For this sample there are 100,000 to 150,000 clones; approximately 92% appear just once. Together, the top ten hold over 0.95% of the sample. Sequences were derived from peripheral blood, sampled on day 0 of AZD1222 vaccination. These receptors originate from an adult in good health.

The V gene is TRBV19, the J gene TRBJ2-7; maybe TRBD2 (7 bases). This CDR3 contains 15 residues. Deletions cut 6 bases from V and 4 bases from J, with 19 bases between. The germline gives CDR1 LNHDA, CDR2 SQIVND (reference sequence). The CDR3: CASRFLGGAAYEQYF. The CDR3 DNA reads as TGTGCCAGTAGATTCCTAGGGGGGGCGGCGTACGAGCAGTACTTC.

The chain combines TRBV28 with TRBJ1-1; 8 nucleotides line up with TRBD1. After removal of 4 bases from V and 3 bases from J, the junction contained 13 bases not matched to a gene. CDR1 is MDHEN, CDR2 SYDVKM, per germline. This CDR3 region has 17 residues. The CDR3 loop reads CASSSRQGLRWYTEAFF. The CDR3 nucleotides are TGTGCCAGCAGTTCACGACAGGGGCTTAGGTGGTACACTGAAGCTTTCTTT.

The genes are TRBV6-4 and TRBJ1-2; D is unclear. Germline V CDR1 and CDR2: MRHNA, SNTAGT. The CDR3 length is 13 residues. The V end was cut by 4 bases, the J end by 6 bases, with 12 bases between. CDR3 sequence: CASSASRGNGYTF. In DNA form, the CDR3 reads TGTGCCAGCAGTGCCTCTAGAGGAAATGGCTACACCTTC.

The J gene is TRBJ1-1, the V gene TRBV9; possible D gene TRBD1, 5 bases. The length of the CDR3 is 13 residues. CDR1 is SGDLS, CDR2 YYNGEE, per germline. Trimming left V 7 bases short and J 4 bases short, with 14 bases between. The CDR3 coding sequence is TGTGCCAGCTCAACCGGGGCCCTCACTGAAGCTTTCTTT. It is translated as CASSTGALTEAFF.

The gene calls are TRBV6-2 or TRBV6-3 and TRBJ1-5; the D gene is possibly TRBD1 (5 bases). The CDR3 spans 14 residues. The germline V gene encodes CDR1 MNHEY and CDR2 SVGEGT. V lost 6 bases and J 1 base, leaving 10 bases between the germline ends. The CDR3 sequence: CASSPWGSNQPQHF. CDR3 in DNA: TGTGCCAGCAGCCCGTGGGGGAGCAATCAGCCCCAGCATTTT.

This sequence joins TRBV18 and TRBJ2-7; 10 bases line up with TRBD2. The CDR3 totals 14 residues. Germline CDR1 is KGHSH and CDR2 is LQKENI. Germline trimming cut 5 bases from V and 11 bases from J; bases unmatched to any gene: 12. The CDR3 DNA reads as TGTGCCAGCTCATCCGGGACTAGCGCCTCCTTTGAGTACTTC. It yields the protein CASSSGTSASFEYF.

CDR3 protein: CAISGHEGGPNEQFF. The CDR3 bases are TGTGCCATCAGTGGACACGAGGGAGGGCCCAATGAGCAGTTCTTC. V usage is TRBV10-3 and J usage is TRBJ2-1; 7 positions agree with TRBD2. Germline values: CDR1 ENHRY, CDR2 SYGVKD. The junction had 9 bases not matched to a gene; V was cut back by 4 bases and J by 6 bases. The CDR3 totals 15 residues.

This rearrangement joins TRBV7-9 to TRBJ1-2; TRBD1 matches 11 bases. With 5 bases clipped from V and 6 bases from J, the junction kept 11 bases outside the gene matches. The germline V gene has CDR1 SEHNR and CDR2 FQNEAQ (reference sequence). The CDR3 consists of 16 residues. In DNA, the CDR3 is TGTGCCAGCAGCACACTGGGACAGGGGGTACACCATGGCTACACCTTC. The encoded protein is CASSTLGQGVHHGYTF.

This clone appeared once. This rearrangement joins TRBV9 to TRBJ2-7, with TRBD2 matching 10 bases. Trimming cost V 0 bases and J 5 bases; bases outside gene matches: 5. The CDR3 loop spans 15 amino acids. Germline assignment: CDR1 SGDLS and CDR2 YYNGEE. The CDR3 coding sequence is TGTGCCAGCAGCGTAGTGGCTAGCGGGAGAAACGAGCAGTACTTC. It encodes CASSVVASGRNEQYF.

The CDR3 DNA sequence: TGCGCCAGCAGCCCCCGGGAGGGAGGGCCCTACGAGCAGTACTTC. The encoded protein is CASSPREGGPYEQYF. The rearrangement uses TRBV5-1 and TRBJ2-7; TRBD2 matches 8 bases. CDR1 and CDR2 from the germline V gene are SGHRS and YFSETQ. The V and J ends lost 4 bases and 2 bases, in that order; junction bases with no gene match: 8. The length of the CDR3 is 15 residues.

This chain uses TRBV5-1 with TRBJ1-2; D gene uncertain. The CDR3 has 13 amino acids. Trimming cost V 4 bases and J 5 bases, with 12 bases left between them. Germline CDR1 is SGHRS and CDR2 is YFSETQ. As DNA, the CDR3 is TGCGCCAGCAGCGCAACATTACAGTATGGCTACACCTTC. It specifies CASSATLQYGYTF.

This chain links TRBV25-1 with TRBJ2-2, with D unresolved. Germline V lookup: CDR1 MGHDK, CDR2 SYGVNS. V lost 4 bases to trimming and J lost 3 bases, with 6 bases between them. The CDR3 is 13 amino acids. CDR3 bases: TGTGCCAGCAGTGTCCTAGACACCGGGGAGCTGTTTTTT. Translating it yields CASSVLDTGELFF.

CDR3 DNA sequence: TGTGCCACCAGTTCTCGAAGGGACAGGAGGTCTCCCGATACGCAGTATTTT. It is translated as CATSSRRDRRSPDTQYF. This chain uses TRBV24-1 with TRBJ2-3; TRBD1 matches 8 bases. Looked up from germline, CDR1 is KGHDR and CDR2 is SFDVKD. Unmatched junction bases numbered 16, after V lost 6 bases and J lost 6 bases. The CDR3 totals 17 residues.

V is TRBV3-1 (or the pseudogene TRBV3-2) and J is TRBJ1-2; D is ambiguous. This CDR3 comprises 12 residues. Germline CDR1 is LGHDT and CDR2 is YNNKEL (reference sequence). Trimming shortened V by 1 base and J by 8 bases, and 8 bases separated the two germline ends. CDR3 DNA sequence: TGTGCCAGCAGCCAAGCAGTTAGGGGCTACACCTTC. Protein: CASSQAVRGYTF.

This sequence joins TRBV9 and TRBJ1-2; D is possibly TRBD1 (6 bases). The germline V gene has CDR1 SGDLS and CDR2 YYNGEE. Trimming pared 2 bases from V and 7 bases from J, leaving 15 bases between. This CDR3 comprises 14 residues. CDR3 region: CASSVEGDTSGYTF. DNA of the CDR3: TGTGCCAGCAGCGTGGAGGGGGACACAAGTGGCTACACCTTC.